The entry below gives a single T cell receptor (beta chain) sequence along with its context. This sample is part of a study of blood T cell repertoires in COVID-19. Study-wide background: Collection of acute and convalescent COVID-19 samples took place in the United States, Italy and Spain. Sources were T cells, B-cell-depleted T cells, or PBMCs; the material itself was cDNA or gDNA.

V was clipped by 4 bases and J by 8 bases, with 10 bases between them. The CDR3 extends over 13 amino acids. CDR1 and CDR2 from the germline V gene are SGHTS and YDEGEE. In the original processing: The authors estimated nucleated cell counts from reference gene primer amplification. Libraries were prepared by immunoSEQ multiplex PCR; TCRdb keeps only in-frame clonotypes and omits some of them. V, J and clone size are taken as reported in that table, and D and trimming were inferred from the DNA itself. Seen here are fewer than 85,000 clones, roughly four fifths observed once, and the top ten hold about a fifth.

The chain recombines TRBV5-8 with TRBJ1-6; a weak D match, TRBD1 (5 bases). This TCR came from a human donor in a cohort sampled during active COVID-19. Source material: peripheral blood. The CDR3 spells CASSRQTYSPLHF. In nucleotides, the CDR3 is TGTGCCAGCAGCCGACAGACCTATTCACCCCTCCACTTT.